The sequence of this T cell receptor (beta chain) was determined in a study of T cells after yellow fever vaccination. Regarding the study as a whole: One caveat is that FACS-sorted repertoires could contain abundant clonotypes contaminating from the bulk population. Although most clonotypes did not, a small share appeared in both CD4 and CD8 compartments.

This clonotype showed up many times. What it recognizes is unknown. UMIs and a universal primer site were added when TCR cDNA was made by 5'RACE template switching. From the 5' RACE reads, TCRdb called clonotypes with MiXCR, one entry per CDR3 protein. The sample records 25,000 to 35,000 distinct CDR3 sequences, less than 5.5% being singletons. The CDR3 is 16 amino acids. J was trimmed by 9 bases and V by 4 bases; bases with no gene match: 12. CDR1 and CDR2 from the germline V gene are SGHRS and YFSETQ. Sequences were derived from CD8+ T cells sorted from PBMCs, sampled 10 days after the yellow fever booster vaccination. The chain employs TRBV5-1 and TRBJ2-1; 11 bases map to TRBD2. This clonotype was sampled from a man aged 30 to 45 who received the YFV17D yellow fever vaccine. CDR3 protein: CASSQKTSGIRGEQFF. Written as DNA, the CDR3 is TGCGCCAGCAGCCAAAAGACTAGCGGGATAAGGGGTGAGCAGTTCTTC. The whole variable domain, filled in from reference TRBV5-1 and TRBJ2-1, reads KAGVTQTPRYLIKTRGQQVTLSCSPISGHRSVSWYQQTPGQGLQFLFEYFSETQRNKGNFPGRFSGRQFSNSRSEMNVSTLELGDSALYLCASSQKTSGIRGEQFFGPGTRLTVL.